What follows are 23 T cell receptor beta chains derived from one specimen sequenced in a study of shared clonotypes between healthy human individuals. Assay: immunoSEQ multiplex PCR; the TCRdb copy retains only in-frame clones and omits some. The table shows 2 million to 2.5 million clones, with 93% occurring only once. The material sequenced was naive CD4+ T cells from PBMCs. The subset: CD45RA+ positively selected. The receptors come from a man between 18 and 29 years old in good health. Some clones in this sample may be carry-over from other donors' samples.

The V and J genes are TRBV25-1 and TRBJ2-7; 12 positions match TRBD2. In germline, CDR1 is MGHDK, CDR2 SYGVNS. The CDR3 runs to 16 residues. J lost 5 bases, V lost 6 bases, and 11 bases had no gene match. CDR3 sequence: CASSNTRTSGKNEQYF. For the CDR3, the DNA is TGTGCCAGCAGCAACACCCGGACTAGCGGGAAGAACGAGCAGTACTTC.

This chain joins TRBV9 and TRBJ2-1; TRBD2 might be the D (5 bases). The CDR3 sequence is 15 residues long. Germline CDR1 and CDR2: SGDLS and YYNGEE. Deletions cut 4 bases from V and 1 base from J, with 12 bases between. CDR3 DNA: TGTGCCAGCAGCCCGGTCGGGGTTTCCTACAATGAGCAGTTCTTC. Amino acid sequence: CASSPVGVSYNEQFF. Combining the CDR3 with reference TRBV9 and TRBJ2-1 gives the whole variable domain DSGVTQTPKHLITATGQRVTLRCSPRSGDLSVYWYQQSLDQGLQFLIQYYNGEERAKGNILERFSAQQFPDLHSELNLSSLELGDSALYFCASSPVGVSYNEQFFGPGTRLTVL.

The V gene is TRBV9, the J gene TRBJ2-3, with D tentatively TRBD1 (6 bases). CDR1 and CDR2 from the germline V gene are SGDLS and YYNGEE. The V end was cut by 3 bases, the J end by 5 bases, with 13 bases between. The CDR3 is 14 residues long. CDR3 amino acids: CASSGQVGLDTQYF. CDR3 sequence (DNA): TGTGCCAGCAGCGGACAGGTGGGCTTAGATACGCAGTATTTT.

Of note for this clone: An end of the junction differs from the germline gene, which may be a read error. The rearrangement joins TRBV7-9 to TRBJ2-2; 8 bases match TRBD2. Germline CDR1 reads SEHNR; CDR2 reads FQNEAQ (reference sequence). This CDR3 spans 17 amino acids. The DNA of the CDR3 is TGTGCCAGCAGCCTAGCTGTCGGGACTAGGGACACCGGGGAGCTGTTTTTT. This sequence encodes CASSLAVGTRDTGELFF.

Of note for this clone: The same CDR3 arises from other DNA sequences in this sample as well. The chain carries TRBV5-1 and TRBJ2-7; TRBD1 matches at 7 bases. This CDR3 comprises 13 residues. J was trimmed by 2 bases and V by 4 bases; bases with no gene match: 3. Looked up from germline, CDR1 is SGHRS and CDR2 is YFSETQ. The CDR3 DNA reads TGCGCCAGCAGCGGCAGGGGGACCTACGAGCAGTACTTC. It codes for CASSGRGTYEQYF.

This clone was seen only once. V usage is TRBV7-3 and J usage is TRBJ1-3, with 9 bases aligning to TRBD1. The CDR3 length is 15 residues. V lost 0 bases to trimming and J lost 8 bases; unmatched junction nucleotides: 5. The germline V gene has CDR1 SGHTA and CDR2 FQGTGA. CDR3 nucleotide sequence: TGTGCCAGCAGCTTAACGGGACAGGGCGTGGACACCATATATTTT. This translates into CASSLTGQGVDTIYF.

This chain connects TRBV5-6 to TRBJ2-5, with a weak D call TRBD1 (6 bases). CDR3 length: 15 residues. The germline V gene encodes CDR1 SGHDT and CDR2 YYEEEE. V was shortened by 1 base and J by 4 bases, with 14 bases between the two germline ends. Here the CDR3 reads CASSLIRWGRETQYF. The CDR3 DNA reads as TGTGCCAGCAGCTTGATTAGGTGGGGGCGAGAGACCCAGTACTTC.

This chain links TRBV4-2 with TRBJ1-1, with TRBD1 as a possible D gene (5 bases). V dropped 5 bases and J dropped 1 base, with 11 bases sitting between them. The CDR3 spans 14 residues. Per germline, CDR1 LGHNA and CDR2 YNFKEQ. The CDR3 loop is CASSSVTGNTEAFF. In DNA, the CDR3 is TGTGCCAGCAGCTCCGTCACAGGGAACACTGAAGCTTTCTTT.

Remarks on this clone: Other nucleotide sequences in the sample specify the same CDR3. The chain links TRBV28 to TRBJ2-3; tentative D call: TRBD1 (6 bases). V was clipped by 6 bases and J by 3 bases, with 10 bases between them. This CDR3 region has 13 residues. Germline CDR1 reads MDHEN; CDR2 reads SYDVKM. The CDR3 nucleotides read TGTGCCAGCAGCCAAACAGGGACAGATACGCAGTATTTT. It yields the protein CASSQTGTDTQYF.

V gene TRBV28 combines with J gene TRBJ1-3; the match to TRBD1 covers 7 bases. The J segment lost 4 bases and the V segment lost 6 bases, leaving 9 bases of the junction unmatched. The germline V gene has CDR1 MDHEN and CDR2 SYDVKM. This CDR3 spans 15 amino acids. CDR3 coding DNA: TGTGCCAGCAGACCGGACGGGACAGAGGGAAACACCATATATTTT. Translating it yields CASRPDGTEGNTIYF.

A single count supports this clone. The V call is TRBV2, the J call TRBJ2-7; D unclear. Trimming shortened V by 5 bases and J by 9 bases, and 11 bases separated the two germline ends. The length of the CDR3 is 11 residues. CDR1 and CDR2 from the germline V gene are SNHLY and FYNNEI. CDR3 nucleotides: TGTGCCAGCAGTCGCAACGCTGGGCAGTACTTC. Its translation is CASSRNAGQYF.

The chain is built from TRBV15 and TRBJ2-5; D gene ambiguous. This CDR3 spans 14 amino acids. The germline V gene has CDR1 LNHNV and CDR2 YYDKDF (reference sequence). The germline V and J ends were trimmed by 1 base and 1 base, with 7 bases remaining between them. This chain's CDR3 is CATSRVAGQETQYF. Written as DNA, the CDR3 is TGTGCCACCAGCAGAGTGGCCGGCCAAGAGACCCAGTACTTC.

Only one count was recorded for this clone. V and J are TRBV6-5 and TRBJ2-2, with 9 bases that match TRBD1. There are 15 residues in the CDR3. From germline, CDR1 is MNHEY and CDR2 SVGAGI. The V segment lost 5 bases and the J segment 4 bases; nucleotides outside the gene matches: 5. CDR3 sequence reads: CASSRWTGATGELFF. CDR3 in DNA: TGTGCCAGCAGTAGGTGGACAGGGGCCACCGGGGAGCTGTTTTTT.

V is TRBV5-4 and J is TRBJ2-2; D uncertain. This CDR3 region has 15 residues. V lost 3 bases, J lost 1 base, and 10 bases lay in between. Germline CDR1 is SGHNT and CDR2 is YYREEE (reference sequence). The CDR3 loop is CASSSRGKNTGELFF. CDR3 bases: TGTGCCAGCAGCTCTCGAGGAAAGAACACCGGGGAGCTGTTTTTT.

The chain employs TRBV10-3 and TRBJ1-1; D ambiguous. This CDR3 region has 12 residues. V lost 2 bases and J 9 bases, leaving 10 bases between the germline ends. Germline CDR1 and CDR2: ENHRY and SYGVKD. The CDR3: CAISEDTVKAFF. The CDR3 DNA reads TGTGCCATCAGTGAGGACACCGTCAAAGCTTTCTTT.

The J gene is TRBJ2-1, the V gene TRBV7-8, with TRBD2 matching 11 bases. Germline assignment: CDR1 SGHVS and CDR2 FQNEAQ. CDR3 size: 16 residues. V dropped 5 bases and J dropped 7; count of bases not matched to a gene: 10. The CDR3 region has the DNA TGTGCCAGCAGCCCGAGTATGGGACTAGCGGAAAATGAGCAGTTCTTC. Residues: CASSPSMGLAENEQFF.

This clone was recorded a few times. The rearrangement uses TRBV30 and TRBJ1-5; perhaps TRBD1 as D (6 bases). V dropped 0 bases and J dropped 5 bases, with 8 bases sitting between them. The CDR3 totals 13 residues. Germline-derived CDR1 and CDR2 are GTSNPN and SVGIG (reference sequence). The CDR3 bases are TGTGCCTGGAGTGTAAACAGGGATCAGCCCCAGCATTTT. Its protein product is CAWSVNRDQPQHF.

Comment on this clone: Within the sample, other DNA sequences also encode this same CDR3. V usage is TRBV29-1 and J usage is TRBJ2-7; no reliable D call. V dropped 1 base and J dropped 4 bases, with 8 bases sitting between them. This CDR3 has 12 amino acids. Per the germline V gene, CDR1 is SQVTM and CDR2 is ANQGSEA. CDR3 in DNA: TGCAGCGTTGAAGTTAATAGTTACGAGCAGTACTTC. It yields the protein CSVEVNSYEQYF.

Details on this clone: Other nucleotide sequences in the sample specify the same CDR3. The CDR3 DNA reads as TGCAGTGCTAGAGGTAATCAGCCCCAGCATTTT. It translates to CSARGNQPQHF. V and J are TRBV20-1 and TRBJ1-5; D uncertain. The germline V gene has CDR1 DFQATT and CDR2 SNEGSKA (reference sequence). Trimming left V 1 base short and J 4 bases short, with 2 bases between. CDR3 length: 11 amino acids.

This chain joins TRBV10-3 and TRBJ2-3; 7 bases agree with TRBD2. The CDR3 has 16 amino acids. The V gene end was trimmed by 0 bases and the J gene end by 5 bases; junction bases not matched to a gene: 8. Germline CDR1 is ENHRY and CDR2 is SYGVKD. CDR3 bases: TGTGCCATCAGTGAGTCGATAAGCGGGATAGTAGATACGCAGTATTTT. It translates to CAISESISGIVDTQYF.

The table lists this clone with a count of one. This rearrangement joins TRBV5-1 to TRBJ2-4; TRBD2 aligns across 10 bases. Germline assignment: CDR1 SGHRS and CDR2 YFSETQ. V shed 1 base, J shed 2 bases, and the junction held 3 bases outside the gene matches. The CDR3 sequence is 16 residues long. Here the CDR3 reads CASSLTSGISKNIQYF. CDR3 coding DNA: TGCGCCAGCAGCTTGACTAGCGGGATTTCCAAAAACATTCAGTACTTC.

The chain carries TRBV6-4 and TRBJ1-2; 10 bases map to TRBD1. This CDR3 has 15 residues. Germline V gene sequence: CDR1 MRHNA, CDR2 SNTAGT. After removal of 6 bases from V and 7 bases from J, the junction contained 11 bases not matched to a gene. The CDR3 region has the DNA TGTGCCAGCAGGCCCACGACAGGGGGCCTGATTGGCTACACCTTC. This codes for CASRPTTGGLIGYTF.

V is TRBV2 and J is TRBJ2-2; D perhaps matches TRBD2 (6 bases). Germline CDR1 reads SNHLY; CDR2 reads FYNNEI. This CDR3 is built from 16 residues. V lost 1 base to trimming and J lost 1 base, with 10 bases between them. The CDR3 nucleotides are TGTGCCAGCAGTGAAGGGGGAGGCCGGAACACCGGGGAGCTGTTTTTT. Amino acid sequence: CASSEGGGRNTGELFF.